Sequencing of this T cell receptor beta chain was carried out in a study of shared clonotypes between healthy human individuals. Study background: Participating donors consisted of two women and three men aged 18 to 49.

Produced via immunoSEQ multiplex PCR; TCRdb's table is partial and in-frame only. The sample holds more than 1 million clones, 75% to 80% seen once. Germline V CDR1 and CDR2: LNHDA, SQIVND (reference sequence). The CDR3 length is 16 residues. V lost 5 bases to trimming and J lost 9 bases; unmatched junction nucleotides: 12. The clonotype comes from a man younger than 35 in good health. Some clones in this sample may be carry-over from other donors' samples. Material for sequencing was memory CD4+ T cells from PBMCs. Documented subset: CD45RA-negative fraction. The rearrangement joins TRBV19 to TRBJ2-2; 10 bases are a match to TRBD2. In DNA, the CDR3 is TGTGCCAGTAGTTTGGCTAGCGGGAGCCGGGGCAGGGAGCTGTTTTTT. Translating gives CASSLASGSRGRELFF.